This TCR beta chain appears in the sequencing data of a study of T cell changes during pregnancy in multiple sclerosis. Clones were sequenced by immunoSEQ multiplex PCR, and TCRdb holds only the in-frame ones, with some missing. Here the sample spans tens of thousands of clones, around nine tenths being singletons. The J segment lost 5 bases and the V segment lost 6 bases, leaving 3 bases of the junction unmatched. The germline V gene encodes CDR1 MNHEY and CDR2 SMNVEV (reference sequence). This CDR3 region has 14 residues. The sample was CD4+ T cells from peripheral blood mononuclear cells, taken before pregnancy. The source of this sequence is a female donor with multiple sclerosis, enrolled in a pregnancy study. The chain couples TRBV27 to TRBJ1-5, with TRBD1 identical over 11 bases. The DNA of the CDR3 is TGTGCCAGCAGGCGGACAGGGGGCGATCAGCCCCAGCATTTT. Translating it yields CASRRTGGDQPQHF.